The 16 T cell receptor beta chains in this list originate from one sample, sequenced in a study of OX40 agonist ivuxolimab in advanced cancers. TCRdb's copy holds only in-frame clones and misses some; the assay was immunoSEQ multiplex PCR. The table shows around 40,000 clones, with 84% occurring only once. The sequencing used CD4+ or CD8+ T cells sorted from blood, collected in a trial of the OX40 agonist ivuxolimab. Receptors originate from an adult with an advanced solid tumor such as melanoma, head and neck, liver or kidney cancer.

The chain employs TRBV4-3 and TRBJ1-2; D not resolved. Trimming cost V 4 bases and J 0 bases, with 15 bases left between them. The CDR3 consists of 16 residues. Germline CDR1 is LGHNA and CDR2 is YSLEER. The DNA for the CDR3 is TGCGCCAGCAGCCCGACCGTCCTACCAACTAACTATGGCTACACCTTC. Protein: CASSPTVLPTNYGYTF.

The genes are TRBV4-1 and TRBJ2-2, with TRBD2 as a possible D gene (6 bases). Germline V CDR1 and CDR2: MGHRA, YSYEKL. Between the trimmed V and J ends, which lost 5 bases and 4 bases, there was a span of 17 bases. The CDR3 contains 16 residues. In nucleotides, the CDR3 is TGCGCCAGCAGCGGTTTGGAGGGTGCGCGCACCGGGGAGCTGTTTTTT. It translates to CASSGLEGARTGELFF.

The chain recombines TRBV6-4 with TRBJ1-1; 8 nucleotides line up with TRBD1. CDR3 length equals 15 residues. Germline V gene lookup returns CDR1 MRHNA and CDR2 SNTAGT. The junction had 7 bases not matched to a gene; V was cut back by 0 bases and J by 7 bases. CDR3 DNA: TGTGCCAGCAGTGACTCGATGGGGACAGGCTTTGAAGCTTTCTTT. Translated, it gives CASSDSMGTGFEAFF.

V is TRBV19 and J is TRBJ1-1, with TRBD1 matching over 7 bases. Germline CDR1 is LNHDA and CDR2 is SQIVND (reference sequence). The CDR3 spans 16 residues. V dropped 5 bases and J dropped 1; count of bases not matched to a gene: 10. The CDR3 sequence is CASSRQGIKENTEAFF. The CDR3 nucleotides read TGTGCCAGTAGTCGACAGGGTATAAAGGAGAACACTGAAGCTTTCTTT.

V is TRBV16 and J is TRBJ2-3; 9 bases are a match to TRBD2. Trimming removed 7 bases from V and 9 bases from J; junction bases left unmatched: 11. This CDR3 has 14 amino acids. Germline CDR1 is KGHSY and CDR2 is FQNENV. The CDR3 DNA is TGTGCCAGCACCTCCGAAGGGAGCGGGGGGACGCAGTATTTT. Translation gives CASTSEGSGGTQYF.

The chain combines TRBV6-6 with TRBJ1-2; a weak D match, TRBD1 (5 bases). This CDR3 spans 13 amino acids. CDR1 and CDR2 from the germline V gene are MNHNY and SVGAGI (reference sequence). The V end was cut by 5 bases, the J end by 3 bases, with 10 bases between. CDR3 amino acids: CASSNVGDYGYTF. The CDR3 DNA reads TGTGCCAGCAGTAACGTGGGGGACTATGGCTACACCTTC.

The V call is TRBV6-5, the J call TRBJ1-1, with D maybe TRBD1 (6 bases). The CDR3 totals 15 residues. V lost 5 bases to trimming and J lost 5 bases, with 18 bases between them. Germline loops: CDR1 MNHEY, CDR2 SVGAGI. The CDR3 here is CASSLTGHPRTEAFF. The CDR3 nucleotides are TGTGCCAGCAGTCTCACGGGACATCCACGGACTGAAGCTTTCTTT.

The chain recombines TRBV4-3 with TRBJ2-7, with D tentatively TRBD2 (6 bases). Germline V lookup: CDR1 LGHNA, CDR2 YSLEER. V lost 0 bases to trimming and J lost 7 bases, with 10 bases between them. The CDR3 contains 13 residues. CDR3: CASSQDSAGEQYF. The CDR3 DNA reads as TGCGCCAGCAGCCAAGATAGCGCGGGGGAGCAGTACTTC.

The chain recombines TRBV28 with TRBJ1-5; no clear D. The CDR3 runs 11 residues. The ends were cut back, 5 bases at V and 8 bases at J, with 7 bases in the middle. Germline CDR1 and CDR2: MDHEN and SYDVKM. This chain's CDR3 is CASSLGEPQHF. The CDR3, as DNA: TGTGCCAGCAGTCTGGGAGAGCCCCAGCATTTT.

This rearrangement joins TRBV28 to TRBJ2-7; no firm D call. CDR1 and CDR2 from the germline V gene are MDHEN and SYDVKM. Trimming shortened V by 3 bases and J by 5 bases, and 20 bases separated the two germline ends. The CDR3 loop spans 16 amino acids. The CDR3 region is CASSFLSGENFHEQYF. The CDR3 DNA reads TGTGCCAGCAGTTTTCTATCTGGAGAAAATTTTCACGAGCAGTACTTC. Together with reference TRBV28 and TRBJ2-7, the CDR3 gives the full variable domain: DVKVTQSSRYLVKRTGEKVFLECVQDMDHENMFWYRQDPGLGLRLIYFSYDVKMKEKGDIPEGYSVSREKKERFSLILESASTNQTSMYLCASSFLSGENFHEQYFGPGTRLTVT.

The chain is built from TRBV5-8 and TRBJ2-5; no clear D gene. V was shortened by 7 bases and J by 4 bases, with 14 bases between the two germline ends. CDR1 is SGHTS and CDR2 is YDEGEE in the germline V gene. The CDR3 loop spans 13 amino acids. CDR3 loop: CASDRVLTETQYF. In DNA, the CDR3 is TGTGCCAGCGATCGGGTTCTCACAGAGACCCAGTACTTC.

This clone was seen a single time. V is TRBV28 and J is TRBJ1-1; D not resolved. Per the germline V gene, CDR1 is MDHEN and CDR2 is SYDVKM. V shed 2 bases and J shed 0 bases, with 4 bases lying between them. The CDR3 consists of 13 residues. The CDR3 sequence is CASSLGMNTEAFF. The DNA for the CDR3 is TGTGCCAGCAGTTTAGGGATGAACACTGAAGCTTTCTTT.

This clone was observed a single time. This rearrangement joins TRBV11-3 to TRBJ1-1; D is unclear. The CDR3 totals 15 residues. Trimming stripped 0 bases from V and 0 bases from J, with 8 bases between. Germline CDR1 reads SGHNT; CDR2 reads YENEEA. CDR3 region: CASSLEGGMNTEAFF. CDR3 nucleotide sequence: TGTGCCAGCAGCTTAGAGGGCGGGATGAACACTGAAGCTTTCTTT.

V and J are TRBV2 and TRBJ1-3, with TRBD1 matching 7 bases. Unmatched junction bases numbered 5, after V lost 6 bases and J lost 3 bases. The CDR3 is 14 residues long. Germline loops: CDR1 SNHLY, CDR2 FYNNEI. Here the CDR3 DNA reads TGTGCCAGCAGGAGACAGGGAGATGGAAACACCATATATTTT. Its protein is CASRRQGDGNTIYF. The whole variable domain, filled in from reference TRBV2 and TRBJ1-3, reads EPEVTQTPSHQVTQMGQEVILRCVPISNHLYFYWYRQILGQKVEFLVSFYNNEISEKSEIFDDQFSVERPDGSNFTLKIRSTKLEDSAMYFCASRRQGDGNTIYFGEGSWLTVV.

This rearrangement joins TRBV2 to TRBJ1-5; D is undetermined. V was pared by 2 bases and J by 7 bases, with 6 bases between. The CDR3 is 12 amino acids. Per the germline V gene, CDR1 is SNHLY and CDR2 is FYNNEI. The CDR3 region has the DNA TGTGCCAGCAGTGAATCGCCCCAGCCCCAGCATTTT. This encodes CASSESPQPQHF.

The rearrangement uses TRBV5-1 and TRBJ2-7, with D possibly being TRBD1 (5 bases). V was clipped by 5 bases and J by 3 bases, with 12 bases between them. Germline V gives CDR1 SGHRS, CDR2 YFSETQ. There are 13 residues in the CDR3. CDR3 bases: TGCGCCAGCAGATTCCAGGGTTTCTACGAGCAGTACTTC. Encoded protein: CASRFQGFYEQYF.